The present T cell receptor beta chain was sequenced within a study of Ad26.COV2.S vaccination and SARS-CoV-2 variants. Notes on the study in general: Placebo and vaccine recipients had non-spike TCR breadth that was similar. Analytic work on TCR breadth and depth might have understated the full extent of total T cell responses.

Germline CDR1 is SGHRS and CDR2 is YFSETQ. There are 15 residues in the CDR3. Trimming removed 2 bases at V and 2 bases at J, with 12 bases between. Libraries were prepared by immunoSEQ multiplex PCR; TCRdb keeps only in-frame clonotypes and omits some of them. The repertoire consists of 300,000 to 400,000 clones, with about 92% occurring once and the leading ten covering 3% to 5%. Points on this clone: The antigen remains undetermined.

The receptor was isolated from a human donor who had recovered from COVID-19. The chain carries TRBV5-1 and TRBJ2-3; maybe TRBD1 (6 bases). Source: peripheral blood, taken after recovery from COVID-19. In DNA, the CDR3 is TGCGCCAGCAGCTTAACAGGGATTATCACAGATACGCAGTATTTT. Encoded protein: CASSLTGIITDTQYF.